Each of the 8 T cell receptor beta chains below was sequenced from the same sample in a study of T cells after posttransplantation cyclophosphamide. Assay used: immunoSEQ multiplex PCR; TCRdb lists only in-frame clones, some missing. The sample records 15,000 to 20,000 clones, around nine tenths being singletons. Cyclophosphamide on days +3 and +4 followed busulfan-fludarabine conditioning and a marrow graft. This material consisted of CD4+ T cells sorted from blood, taken after allogeneic stem cell transplant with posttransplant cyclophosphamide. The source is a male patient in his sixties or seventies who received an allogeneic stem cell transplant from a related donor and was CMV-positive. The graft donor may account for some of the T cells.

V usage is TRBV11-3 and J usage is TRBJ2-7; D remains unclear. The length of the CDR3 is 14 residues. Trimming removed 1 base from V and 1 base from J, with 8 bases in between. The germline gives CDR1 SGHNT, CDR2 YENEEA. This chain's CDR3 is CASSLGWPSYEQYF. The CDR3 region has the DNA TGTGCCAGCAGCTTAGGCTGGCCGTCCTACGAGCAGTACTTC.

CDR3 sequence reads: CASSPFTEWRGTEAFF. In DNA form, the CDR3 reads TGTGCCAGCTCACCGTTCACAGAATGGCGGGGGACTGAAGCTTTCTTT. The rearrangement uses TRBV18 and TRBJ1-1; tentative D call: TRBD1 (5 bases). Trimming pared 3 bases from V and 5 bases from J, leaving 19 bases between. This CDR3 has 16 amino acids. CDR1 KGHSH and CDR2 LQKENI come from the germline V gene.

The chain links TRBV5-1 to TRBJ1-1, with D maybe TRBD1 (5 bases). The V gene's germline CDR1 is SGHRS and CDR2 YFSETQ. The CDR3 covers 16 residues. Trimming pared 3 bases from V and 6 bases from J, leaving 21 bases between. CDR3 region: CASSSLPGLKSPEAFF. The CDR3, as DNA: TGCGCCAGCAGCTCCCTACCGGGACTGAAGAGCCCTGAAGCTTTCTTT.

As for this clone: An end of the junction does not agree with germline; a read error may underlie this. V gene TRBV2 combines with J gene TRBJ2-7; 11 nucleotides line up with TRBD1. The CDR3 runs to 11 residues. The germline gives CDR1 SNHLY, CDR2 FYNNEI. CDR3 nucleotide sequence: TGTGCCAGCAGCTCGGGGACAGGGGGTCTTTTC. Translated, it gives CASSSGTGGLF.

The chain joins TRBV7-2 to TRBJ2-2, with a tentative D call TRBD2 (7 bases). This CDR3 contains 14 residues. CDR1 and CDR2 (germline): SGHTA, FQGNSA. V lost 4 bases to trimming and J lost 6 bases, with 12 bases between them. CDR3 nucleotide sequence: TGTGCCAGCAGCTCCGAGGGGGGGGCCGGGGAGCTGTTTTTT. Residues: CASSSEGGAGELFF.

The V call is TRBV30, the J call TRBJ2-3; TRBD2 matches 12 bases. Germline-derived CDR1 and CDR2 are GTSNPN and SVGIG (reference sequence). J gave up 5 bases and V 1 base, and 7 bases lay outside the gene matches. There are 16 residues in the CDR3. Written as DNA, the CDR3 is TGTGCCTGGAGTGCCCGACTAGCGGGGGAGGTAGATACGCAGTATTTT. Its translation: CAWSARLAGEVDTQYF.

As concerns this clone: The sample contains more than one DNA sequence encoding this CDR3. The chain couples TRBV27 to TRBJ1-5; D unclear. Trimming took 5 bases from V and 5 from J, leaving 22 bases between them. Germline V gene sequence: CDR1 MNHEY, CDR2 SMNVEV (reference sequence). The CDR3 sequence is 17 residues long. For the CDR3, the DNA is TGTGCCAGCAGTCCCCTTTCCTGGTATCCGGGGTATCAGCCCCAGCATTTT. It translates to CASSPLSWYPGYQPQHF.

V usage is TRBV21-1 and J usage is TRBJ2-6; the table gives TRBD1 as D, unverified against the DNA. TRBV21-1 is listed as a pseudogene. This CDR3 spans 18 amino acids. In nucleotides, the CDR3 is TGTGCCAGCAGCACTCCGGGACAGGGTTACTCTGGGGCCAACGTCCTGACTTTC. This gives the protein CASSTPGQGYSGANVLTF.